This T cell receptor (beta chain) was obtained from a study of cytomegalovirus exposure and HLA in healthy donors. Produced via immunoSEQ multiplex PCR; TCRdb's table is partial and in-frame only. The sample comprises some 230,000 clones, under 95% of which are singletons, and about 1% rests with the top ten. CDR3 length: 14 amino acids. Germline V CDR1 and CDR2: WNHNN, SYGVQD (reference sequence). Trimming at V came to 6 bases and at J to 0 bases, leaving 4 bases not matched to a gene. The sequence was obtained from a woman younger than 35 in good health and CMV-seronegative. This rearrangement joins TRBV10-1 to TRBJ2-5, with 7 bases aligning to TRBD1. The sample was PBMCs. The CDR3: CASSPTGNQETQYF. CDR3 nucleotide sequence: TGCGCCAGCAGCCCGACAGGGAACCAAGAGACCCAGTACTTC.